The T cell receptor beta chain described here comes from a study of a mutant IDH1 vaccine in newly diagnosed glioma. For the study at large: Vaccination began 4-6 weeks post radiotherapy alone, or with temozolomide cycles. Treated patients had a mean age of around 40 years and a roughly 60% male, about 40% female split. Week 35 held visit V12, while week 47 held visit V13.

For this clone: Antigen unknown.

Germline V CDR1 and CDR2: LNHNV, YYDKDF (reference sequence). This CDR3 contains 17 residues. V lost 3 bases, J lost 4 bases, and 19 bases lay in between. This table comes from immunoSEQ multiplex PCR, and its TCRdb copy is limited to in-frame clones, with some not included. The data show approximately 32,000 clones, roughly 90% seen once. Time point of the sample: week 47, end of study. Each vaccine dose was 300 ug of mutant IDH1 20-mer peptide, with topical imiquimod. Patients had eight vaccinations, in weeks 1, 3, 5, 7, 11, 15, 19 and 23. This sequence originates from a man between 35 and 55 years old with glioma. This rearrangement joins TRBV15 to TRBJ2-1; maybe TRBD2 (5 bases). The sequencing used PBMCs, collected from a glioma patient whose treatment included an IDH1 peptide vaccine. In nucleotides, the CDR3 is TGTGCCACCAGCAGTGCCCACTCCCAGCGGTTTTACAATGAGCAGTTCTTC. Protein product: CATSSAHSQRFYNEQFF.